This T cell receptor (beta chain) was sequenced in a study of cytomegalovirus exposure and HLA in healthy donors. It was with 60 Vbeta and 13 Jbeta primers that the PCR ran. Profiled with immunoSEQ multiplex PCR; TCRdb holds only in-frame clones, not every one. Of roughly 100,000 clones in the sample, around 80% were seen once. This CDR3 region has 14 residues. V was pared by 5 bases and J by 2 bases, with 1 base of the junction left unmatched. Germline V CDR1 and CDR2: LNHDA, SQIVND (reference sequence). General study findings and limits: Most sequenced TCRs were rare (though some public TCRs occurred in many donors).

This clone appeared a single time. The antigen remains unidentified. The origin of this receptor is a man between 35 and 55 years old in good health and CMV-seropositive. The chain couples TRBV19 to TRBJ2-5; 11 bases are a match to TRBD2. The sequenced sample was PBMCs. The CDR3 loop is CASSLAGGQETQYF. In DNA, the CDR3 is TGTGCCAGTAGTTTAGCGGGGGGGCAAGAGACCCAGTACTTC.